Detailed here is one T cell receptor (beta chain). This sample stems from a study of blood T cell repertoires in COVID-19. Study at large: Nucleic acid was either cDNA or gDNA, and it came from T cells, B-cell-depleted T cells, or PBMCs.

Sequencing used immunoSEQ multiplex PCR; TCRdb keeps in-frame clones, though not all of them. The data show under 400,000 clones, nearly 90% seen once. Germline CDR1 reads MNHEY; CDR2 reads SMNVEV (reference sequence). V gave up 2 bases and J gave up 9 bases; unmatched junction bases: 0. This CDR3 is built from 14 residues. The TCR was taken from a man aged 18 to 29 with active or convalescent COVID-19. The chain combines TRBV27 with TRBJ2-1; 14 bases match TRBD2. Sequenced: peripheral blood. CDR3 coding DNA: TGTGCCAGCAGTTTAGGACTAGCGGGAGGTGAGCAGTTCTTC. Its translation: CASSLGLAGGEQFF.